This T cell receptor beta chain was captured in a study of preoperative IRX-2 immunotherapy in early breast cancer. Assay used: immunoSEQ multiplex PCR; TCRdb lists only in-frame clones, some missing. The data show roughly 23,000 clones, over 75% seen once. Treatment described: preoperative locoregional IRX-2 cytokine immunotherapy. This phase Ib study tested locoregional IRX-2 cytokine immunotherapy given before surgery. The CDR3 runs 13 residues. The V gene's germline CDR1 is SGHNT and CDR2 YYREEE (reference sequence). V lost 4 bases and J lost 9, with 16 bases in between. The receptor comes from a human donor with breast cancer. The J gene is TRBJ1-1, the V gene TRBV5-4, with a possible D match to TRBD1 (6 bases). The starting material was tumor tissue, obtained after IRX-2 immunotherapy. CDR3 in amino acids: CASSPDSRDKAFF. The CDR3 coding sequence is TGTGCCAGCAGCCCGGACAGTAGGGATAAAGCTTTCTTT.